The 3 T cell receptor beta chains given below trace back to one sample, sequenced in a study of CD8 T cells in Susac syndrome. It was with random hexamers that about 0.45 to 1 ug RNA was reverse transcribed. MiXCR, run by TCRdb on the immunoSEQ multiplex PCR reads, gives a single entry per CDR3 protein. The table lists about 300,000 distinct CDR3 sequences, 85% of them singletons. What was sequenced was CD8+ T cells from PBMCs. These receptors came from a human donor with multiple sclerosis.

As DNA, the CDR3 is TGCGCCAGCAGCCAAGACCGAGGACAGGGGGTCGAGCAGTACTTC. It specifies CASSQDRGQGVEQYF. V is TRBV4-3 and J is TRBJ2-7; 10 positions agree with TRBD1. Germline V gene data show CDR1 as LGHNA and CDR2 as YSLEER. The CDR3 is 15 amino acids. J lost 6 bases, V lost 0 bases, and 5 bases had no gene match.

The J gene is TRBJ2-7, the V gene TRBV4-3; maybe TRBD1 (6 bases). The CDR3 totals 16 residues. Trimming removed 0 bases at V and 2 bases at J, with 14 bases between. Germline CDR1 is LGHNA and CDR2 is YSLEER. CDR3 in amino acids: CASSQEVWDTAYEQYF. The CDR3, as DNA: TGCGCCAGCAGCCAAGAAGTATGGGACACCGCCTACGAGCAGTACTTC.

This clonotype was seen more than once but under ten times. The chain has TRBV7-2 and TRBJ2-3; no definite D call. Trimming pared 3 bases from V and 2 bases from J, leaving 9 bases between. This CDR3 region has 14 residues. CDR1 SGHTA and CDR2 FQGNSA come from the germline V gene. CDR3 DNA: TGTGCCAGCAGCTTTATGAGAGTCACAGATACGCAGTATTTT. Translation gives CASSFMRVTDTQYF.